These T cell receptor beta chains were read from a single sample in a study of T cell repertoires in cytomegalovirus infection. TCRdb reprocessed the reads via MiXCR and lists one record per CDR3 protein. This table holds fewer than 650,000 distinct CDR3 sequences, over 35% found once. These TCRs are of unknown antigen specificity. Sequencing was performed on cultured PBMCs, taken from culture after CMV antigen stimulation. These receptors came from a human donor in good health (CMV status not recorded). Some clones in this sample may be carry-over from other donors' samples. CDR3s include the opening cysteine and the closing phenylalanine or tryptophan. D genes are given only for firm matches. Clone size is not always given. Where it is, it says once, few, many or a class for expanded clones.

d_call	v_call	clone_size	j_call	cdr3_aa	cdr3_nt
TRBD2	TRBV9	-	TRBJ2-2	CASSSGSNTGELFF	TGTGCCAGCAGTAGCGGGTCGAACACCGGGGAGCTGTTTTTT
-	TRBV7-2	few	TRBJ1-3	CASSLGLAGAGNTIYF	TGTGCCAGCAGCTTAGGGCTTGCAGGGGCTGGAAACACCATATATTTT
TRBD2	TRBV7-2	few	TRBJ2-3	CASSPWGGTDTQYF	TGTGCCAGCAGCCCCTGGGGGGGTACAGATACGCAGTATTTT
TRBD1	TRBV7-2	-	TRBJ2-3	CASSHALGRGRTDTQYF	TGTGCCAGCAGCCACGCCCTCGGCAGGGGGCGTACAGATACGCAGTATTTT
TRBD1	TRBV6-7	-	TRBJ2-2	CASRSPGTGFPGELFF	TGTGCCAGCAGGAGTCCCGGGACAGGGTTCCCCGGGGAGCTGTTTTTT
-	TRBV7-8	few	TRBJ1-1	CASIVGPGNTEAFF	TGTGCCAGCATTGTGGGTCCCGGGAACACTGAAGCTTTCTTT
-	TRBV11-2	-	TRBJ1-5	CASSLVSGNQPQHF	TGTGCCAGCAGCTTAGTGTCAGGCAATCAGCCCCAGCATTTT
TRBD1	TRBV6-1	few	TRBJ2-7	CASRIGQAYEQYF	TGTGCCAGCCGTATCGGACAGGCCTACGAGCAGTACTTC
-	TRBV4-2	-	TRBJ2-7	CASSQGGFWGSSYEQYF	TGTGCCAGCAGCCAAGGTGGATTCTGGGGGAGTAGCTACGAGCAGTACTTC
TRBD2	TRBV6-2/TRBV6-3	-	TRBJ2-7	CASRTSGGTYEQYF	TGTGCCAGCCGGACTAGCGGGGGAACCTACGAGCAGTACTTC
-	TRBV4-2	few	TRBJ1-3	CASSQATASSGNTIYF	TGTGCCAGCAGCCAGGCGACAGCGAGCTCTGGAAACACCATATATTTT
TRBD2	TRBV7-6	-	TRBJ2-7	CASSRTSGDYEQYF	TGTGCCAGCAGCCGGACTAGCGGGGACTACGAGCAGTACTTC
-	TRBV2	few	TRBJ2-5	CASSDRPGEETQYF	TGTGCCAGCAGTGACCGGCCCGGAGAAGAGACCCAGTACTTC
-	TRBV7-8	-	TRBJ2-5	CASSPVAGLETQYF	TGTGCCAGCAGCCCGGTTGCGGGACTAGAGACCCAGTACTTC
-	TRBV7-9	-	TRBJ2-2	CASSLSGRTYTGELFF	TGTGCCAGCAGCTTATCCGGCCGAACGTACACCGGGGAGCTGTTTTTT
TRBD1	TRBV7-2	-	TRBJ2-1	CASSLVAGQGNNEQFF	TGTGCCAGCAGCTTAGTGGCTGGACAGGGTAACAATGAGCAGTTCTTC
TRBD1	TRBV7-2	-	TRBJ2-2	CASILLLGQPYTGELFF	TGTGCCAGCATATTACTGTTGGGACAGCCTTACACCGGGGAGCTGTTTTTT
-	TRBV20-1	-	TRBJ1-3	CSALRGIGNTIYF	TGCAGTGCCTTAAGGGGGATCGGAAACACCATATATTTT
-	TRBV12-3/TRBV12-4	few	TRBJ1-5	CASKQGGNQPQHF	TGTGCCAGCAAGCAGGGTGGCAATCAGCCCCAGCATTTT
TRBD2	TRBV7-2	few	TRBJ2-3	CASSLVTSGSFSTDTQYF	TGTGCCAGCAGCTTAGTGACTAGCGGGAGTTTTAGCACAGATACGCAGTATTTT